Below are 20 T cell receptor beta chains sequenced from a single sample in a study of radiotherapy plus CTLA-4 blockade in lung cancer. The data were produced by immunoSEQ multiplex PCR, yet TCRdb's version contains in-frame clones alone and is incomplete. The table records about 59,000 clones, roughly four fifths of them present only once. This material consisted of peripheral blood, taken from a patient treated with radiotherapy plus ipilimumab. The receptor set was obtained from a human donor with non-small cell lung cancer who had a complete response to radiotherapy plus ipilimumab.

This clone has a handful of counts. This rearrangement joins TRBV5-1 to TRBJ2-1; 10 nucleotides match TRBD2. V lost 1 base and J lost 10; bases outside the gene matches: 8. Germline V gene sequence: CDR1 SGHRS, CDR2 YFSETQ. This CDR3 contains 15 residues. In DNA form, the CDR3 reads TGCGCCAGCAGCTTGTTCGCTAGCGGGAGAAGGGAGCAGTTCTTC. This gives the protein CASSLFASGRREQFF.

This rearrangement joins TRBV27 to TRBJ2-5; TRBD1 aligns across 11 bases. The DNA end favors TRBJ2-7, so the J call may be wrong. CDR3 length: 17 residues. Germline V gives CDR1 MNHEY, CDR2 SMNVEV (reference sequence). CDR3 residues: CASSLKAGQGGSYEQYF. The CDR3 bases are TGTGCCAGCAGTCTAAAGGCGGGACAGGGGGGTTCCTACGAGCAGTACTTC.

This clone is deemed medium-sized (0.01 to 0.1%). The chain is built from TRBV7-9 and TRBJ1-1; perhaps TRBD1 as D (6 bases). Trimming shortened V by 5 bases and J by 4 bases, and 11 bases separated the two germline ends. The CDR3 is 13 amino acids. The germline V gene encodes CDR1 SEHNR and CDR2 FQNEAQ (reference sequence). CDR3 in amino acids: CASSQGHLTEAFF. The CDR3 coding sequence is TGTGCCAGCAGCCAGGGGCACCTCACTGAAGCTTTCTTT. Together with reference TRBV7-9 and TRBJ1-1, the CDR3 gives the full variable domain: DTGVSQNPRHKITKRGQNVTFRCDPISEHNRLYWYRQTLGQGPEFLTYFQNEAQLEKSRLLSDRFSAERPKGSFSTLEIQRTEQGDSAMYLCASSQGHLTEAFFGQGTRLTVV.

This chain links TRBV6-5 with TRBJ2-1; 9 nucleotides align to TRBD2. CDR1 is MNHEY, CDR2 SVGAGI, per germline. This CDR3 is built from 16 residues. J was trimmed by 6 bases and V by 2 bases; bases with no gene match: 8. CDR3 nucleotides: TGTGCCAGCAGTTACCGCCGGGGTAGCGGGGGCAATGAGCAGTTCTTC. This codes for CASSYRRGSGGNEQFF.

This chain joins TRBV4-1 and TRBJ1-1; D perhaps matches TRBD1 (5 bases). The V and J ends lost 1 base and 3 bases respectively, with 12 bases between them. Per the germline V gene, CDR1 is MGHRA and CDR2 is YSYEKL. The CDR3 totals 15 residues. CDR3 loop: CASSQVGASYTEAFF. The CDR3, as DNA: TGCGCCAGCAGCCAAGTTGGGGCCTCGTACACTGAAGCTTTCTTT.

This clone was observed a few times. V and J are TRBV5-4 and TRBJ1-2; no reliable D call. The CDR3 spans 14 residues. V was shortened by 4 bases and J by 4 bases, with 14 bases between the two germline ends. Germline V gene sequence: CDR1 SGHNT, CDR2 YYREEE (reference sequence). CDR3 bases: TGTGCCAGCAGCGCCGGGGAGCAGGTCTATGGCTACACCTTC. It codes for CASSAGEQVYGYTF. Filled out from reference TRBV5-4 and TRBJ1-2, the complete variable domain reads ETGVTQSPTHLIKTRGQQVTLRCSSQSGHNTVSWYQQALGQGPQFIFQYYREEENGRGNFPPRFSGLQFPNYSSELNVNALELDDSALYLCASSAGEQVYGYTFGSGTRLTVV.

This rearrangement joins TRBV6-5 to TRBJ2-5; perhaps TRBD1 as D (6 bases). The end of the DNA aligns better with TRBJ2-7, so the J call may be wrong. Germline V gene data show CDR1 as MNHEY and CDR2 as SVGAGI. The CDR3 length is 15 residues. CDR3 bases: TGTGCCAGCAGTTCTGCCCGGCTAGGGGGCTACGAGCAGTACTTC. This codes for CASSSARLGGYEQYF.

The V gene is TRBV5-6, the J gene TRBJ2-7; 9 bases line up with TRBD2. The CDR3 is made up of 14 amino acids. Germline trimming cut 2 bases from V and 7 bases from J; bases unmatched to any gene: 7. Germline V gives CDR1 SGHDT, CDR2 YYEEEE. The CDR3 spells CASSFGGGAEEQYF. The CDR3 DNA follows: TGTGCCAGCAGCTTTGGCGGGGGGGCGGAGGAGCAGTACTTC.

CDR3 in amino acids: CASSEEEAYEQYF. The CDR3 DNA follows: TGTGCCAGCAGTGAGGAGGAAGCCTACGAGCAGTACTTC. The V gene is TRBV28, the J gene TRBJ2-7; D may be TRBD2 (5 bases). The germline V and J ends were trimmed by 5 bases and 2 bases, with 10 bases remaining between them. This CDR3 has 13 amino acids. Germline CDR1 and CDR2: MDHEN and SYDVKM.

The genes are TRBV14 and TRBJ1-1; D call uncertain. CDR3 size: 12 residues. V shed 4 bases and J shed 6 bases, with 9 bases lying between them. Germline-derived CDR1 and CDR2 are SGHDN and FVKESK. CDR3 coding DNA: TGTGCCAGCAGCCCTAGGTTTGCTGAAGCTTTCTTT. Translating gives CASSPRFAEAFF.

This clone was seen only a few times. The gene calls are TRBV4-3 and TRBJ1-3; D is perhaps TRBD1 (5 bases). Trimming cost V 4 bases and J 2 bases, with 15 bases left between them. Germline lookup yields CDR1 LGHNA and CDR2 YSLEER. This CDR3 region has 16 residues. The CDR3 is CASSRVYGGAGNTIYF. The CDR3, as DNA: TGCGCCAGCAGCCGGGTTTACGGGGGGGCTGGAAACACCATATATTTT.

This chain joins TRBV11-3 and TRBJ2-7; 7 positions match TRBD1. Trimming took 4 bases from V and 1 from J; bases not matched to a gene: 4. The CDR3 is 14 residues long. Germline CDR1 reads SGHNT; CDR2 reads YENEEA. The CDR3 spells CASSSSGQSYEQYF. In nucleotides, the CDR3 is TGTGCCAGCAGCTCGTCGGGACAGTCCTACGAGCAGTACTTC.

V and J are TRBV10-2 and TRBJ1-1; D ambiguous. CDR3 length: 16 residues. Per germline, CDR1 WSHSY and CDR2 SAAADI. The V and J ends lost 5 bases and 1 base respectively, with 17 bases between them. CDR3 bases: TGCGCCAGCAGTCCCCCCCGGACTGAGCGGAACACTGAAGCTTTCTTT. Translation: CASSPPRTERNTEAFF.

V usage is TRBV2 and J usage is TRBJ2-7; 9 bases line up with TRBD1. The CDR3 is made up of 12 amino acids. The J segment lost 11 bases and the V segment lost 4 bases, leaving 6 bases of the junction unmatched. CDR1 is SNHLY and CDR2 is FYNNEI in the germline V gene. The CDR3 is CASSGGTGKKYF. The DNA of the CDR3 is TGTGCCAGCAGTGGAGGGACAGGGAAAAAGTACTTC.

The rearrangement joins TRBV18 to TRBJ2-7; the D gene is possibly TRBD1 (5 bases). From germline, CDR1 is KGHSH and CDR2 LQKENI. This CDR3 has 16 amino acids. V was clipped by 0 bases and J by 4 bases, with 16 bases between them. CDR3: CASSPPLAGKGYEQYF. The DNA of the CDR3 is TGTGCCAGCTCACCACCACTGGCAGGGAAAGGGTACGAGCAGTACTTC.

The sample holds a few counts of this clone. For the CDR3, the DNA is TGTGCCAGCAGCAGGGATGGCACTAGGAGGATTTACAATGAGCAGTTCTTC. Translation: CASSRDGTRRIYNEQFF. The V and J genes are TRBV7-2 and TRBJ2-1; maybe TRBD2 (5 bases). V lost 5 bases, J lost 4 bases, and 21 bases lay in between. CDR1 and CDR2 from the germline V gene are SGHTA and FQGNSA. CDR3 length: 17 amino acids.

The chain carries TRBV27 and TRBJ2-5, with D hard to call. The V gene's germline CDR1 is MNHEY and CDR2 SMNVEV (reference sequence). This CDR3 has 16 residues. Trimming shortened V by 8 bases and J by 0 bases, and 19 bases separated the two germline ends. CDR3 nucleotides: TGTGCCAGCGCTTCCTATGCGCCGATGTACCAAGAGACCCAGTACTTC. Its protein product is CASASYAPMYQETQYF.

The chain is built from TRBV7-2 and TRBJ2-1; no clear D. CDR3 length: 15 residues. Trimming removed 4 bases at V and 0 bases at J, with 10 bases between. Germline V gene sequence: CDR1 SGHTA, CDR2 FQGNSA. The CDR3 sequence is CASSSPQFSYNEQFF. The CDR3 nucleotides read TGTGCCAGCAGCTCACCCCAGTTCTCCTACAATGAGCAGTTCTTC. Based on the CDR3 plus reference TRBV7-2 and TRBJ2-1, the full variable domain is GAGVSQSPSNKVTEKGKDVELRCDPISGHTALYWYRQSLGQGLEFLIYFQGNSAPDKSGLPSDRFSAERTGGSVSTLTIQRTQQEDSAVYLCASSSPQFSYNEQFFGPGTRLTVL.

The genes are TRBV7-8 and TRBJ2-5, with 11 bases aligning to TRBD2. The DNA end lines up better with TRBJ2-7; the J call may be wrong. Germline V lookup: CDR1 SGHVS, CDR2 FQNEAQ. The CDR3 totals 17 residues. This CDR3 reads CASSPVAGGPLAYEQYF. The DNA of the CDR3 is TGTGCCAGCAGCCCCGTAGCGGGAGGGCCTTTAGCATACGAGCAGTACTTC.

V usage is TRBV30 and J usage is TRBJ2-2; tentatively, D is TRBD2 (6 bases). The V end was cut by 3 bases, the J end by 5 bases, with 16 bases between. The CDR3 sequence is 15 residues long. The germline CDR1 and CDR2 sequences are GTSNPN and SVGIG (reference sequence). CDR3 region: CAWRGGLRFTGELFF. CDR3 DNA: TGTGCCTGGAGGGGAGGTCTTAGGTTTACCGGGGAGCTGTTTTTT.